Following are 25 T cell receptor beta chains from one sample sequenced in a study of T cells in localized non-small cell lung cancer. Clones were read by immunoSEQ multiplex PCR, and TCRdb kept only the in-frame ones, dropping some. The sample holds approximately 100,000 clones, approximately 91% seen once. The sequencing used PBMCs, collected before any cancer treatment. These receptors came from a woman between 35 and 70 years old with stage II squamous cell lung carcinoma.

The chain links TRBV27 to TRBJ1-1, with a weak D call TRBD1 (5 bases). Between the trimmed V and J ends, which lost 4 bases and 2 bases, there was a span of 8 bases. CDR1 MNHEY and CDR2 SMNVEV come from the germline V gene (reference sequence). This CDR3 contains 13 residues. The chain's CDR3 is CASSSGGNTEAFF. The CDR3 region has the DNA TGTGCCAGCAGTTCTGGGGGTAACACTGAAGCTTTCTTT.

DNA of the CDR3: TGTGCCAGCAGCTTAGGGGAACAGGGGAGTCAGCCCCAGCATTTT. It is translated as CASSLGEQGSQPQHF. J is TRBJ1-5 and V is TRBV7-9; 7 nucleotides agree with TRBD1. The CDR3 has 15 residues. With V trimmed by 1 base and J by 6 bases, 6 bases remained unmatched. CDR1 is SEHNR and CDR2 is FQNEAQ in the germline V gene (reference sequence).

The V call is TRBV7-8, the J call TRBJ2-5; no reliable D call. This CDR3 is 14 amino acids long. V was cut by 1 base and J by 3 bases, with 9 bases left in between. The germline V gene encodes CDR1 SGHVS and CDR2 FQNEAQ. CDR3 DNA sequence: TGTGCCAGCAGCTTAGAGATGGCCGAAGAGACCCAGTACTTC. Encoded protein: CASSLEMAEETQYF.

This chain uses TRBV15 with TRBJ2-6; D is unresolved. The CDR3 consists of 15 residues. CDR1 and CDR2 from the germline V gene are LNHNV and YYDKDF (reference sequence). Trimming pared 6 bases from V and 2 bases from J, leaving 11 bases between. The CDR3 loop is CATSPQTPGANVLTF. The CDR3 nucleotides read TGTGCCACCAGTCCTCAGACGCCTGGGGCCAACGTCCTGACTTTC.

The chain couples TRBV5-1 to TRBJ1-4, with D perhaps TRBD1 (6 bases). The CDR3 is 16 residues long. V dropped 4 bases and J dropped 8 bases, with 21 bases sitting between them. Germline values: CDR1 SGHRS, CDR2 YFSETQ. The DNA of the CDR3 is TGCGCCAGCAGCCCCGACAGGACCAAGCCCGGAGAAAAACTGTTTTTT. Its protein is CASSPDRTKPGEKLFF.

The rearrangement joins TRBV28 to TRBJ2-7, with D unresolved. This CDR3 comprises 15 residues. V was shortened by 2 bases and J by 1 base, with 12 bases between the two germline ends. CDR1 is MDHEN and CDR2 is SYDVKM in the germline V gene. The CDR3 DNA follows: TGTGCCAGCAGTTTACCCTTGGGCGCTTCCTACGAGCAGTACTTC. Its translation: CASSLPLGASYEQYF.

V is TRBV29-1 and J is TRBJ2-5, with D possibly TRBD2 on 6 matching bases. This CDR3 comprises 14 residues. V lost 3 bases and J 4 bases, leaving 15 bases between the germline ends. Germline V CDR1 and CDR2: SQVTM, ANQGSEA. Written as DNA, the CDR3 is TGCAGCGTTGACATTCGTCCGGGGGTAGAGACCCAGTACTTC. It is translated as CSVDIRPGVETQYF.

The V and J genes are TRBV27 and TRBJ1-1; 10 nucleotides line up with TRBD1. Trimming removed 6 bases from V and 13 bases from J; junction bases left unmatched: 14. Germline V gene sequence: CDR1 MNHEY, CDR2 SMNVEV (reference sequence). The CDR3 covers 14 residues. The CDR3 sequence is CASRSVTGGFFGFF. CDR3 sequence (DNA): TGTGCCAGCAGAAGCGTGACAGGGGGCTTTTTTGGTTTCTTT.

The rearrangement joins TRBV6-1 to TRBJ2-7, with 8 positions matching TRBD1. Per the germline V gene, CDR1 is MNHNS and CDR2 is SASEGT. V shed 4 bases and J 7 bases; nucleotides not matched to a gene: 9. The length of the CDR3 is 14 residues. CDR3 sequence reads: CASSAVQGAGEQYF. The CDR3 coding sequence is TGTGCCAGCAGTGCCGTTCAGGGGGCTGGAGAGCAGTACTTC.

This sequence joins TRBV6-1 and TRBJ1-1; D is ambiguous. The V end was cut by 5 bases, the J end by 0 bases, with 7 bases between. CDR1 is MNHNS, CDR2 SASEGT, per germline. The CDR3 has 13 residues. Here the CDR3 DNA reads TGTGCCAGCAGTCCCCAGATGAACACTGAAGCTTTCTTT. It translates to CASSPQMNTEAFF.

The chain recombines TRBV11-2 with TRBJ2-7; D might be TRBD1 or TRBD2, each matching 5 bases. Germline V lookup: CDR1 SGHAT, CDR2 FQNNGV. The CDR3 sequence is 14 residues long. The germline V and J ends were trimmed by 3 bases and 3 bases, with 12 bases remaining between them. CDR3 sequence: CASSFRDRGYEQYF. CDR3 nucleotides: TGTGCCAGCAGCTTTCGGGACCGCGGCTACGAGCAGTACTTC.

The gene calls are TRBV5-1 and TRBJ2-5; D perhaps matches TRBD2 (5 bases). The germline CDR1 and CDR2 sequences are SGHRS and YFSETQ. Trimming removed 2 bases from V and 5 bases from J, with 19 bases in between. The CDR3 consists of 16 residues. CDR3 in amino acids: CASSLAMSGSGETQYF. In nucleotides, the CDR3 is TGCGCCAGCAGCTTAGCCATGAGCGGCTCGGGGGAGACCCAGTACTTC.

The genes are TRBV4-1 and TRBJ1-2; D ambiguous. Per the germline V gene, CDR1 is MGHRA and CDR2 is YSYEKL. The CDR3 runs 16 residues. Trimming removed 0 bases at V and 6 bases at J, with 17 bases between. The DNA of the CDR3 is TGCGCCAGCAGCCAAGAAGGCGGGATTCGGCTGGATGGCTACACCTTC. Amino acids: CASSQEGGIRLDGYTF.

The chain has TRBV5-8 and TRBJ2-7; 7 bases are a match to TRBD2. CDR1 and CDR2 from the germline V gene are SGHTS and YDEGEE. V shed 0 bases and J 0 bases; nucleotides not matched to a gene: 3. The CDR3 sequence is 15 residues long. The CDR3 coding sequence is TGTGCCAGCAGCTTGGGCGGGGGAAGCTCCTACGAGCAGTACTTC. Translating gives CASSLGGGSSYEQYF. Full variable domain (missing parts from reference TRBV5-8 and TRBJ2-7): EAGVTQSPTHLIKTRGQQATLRCSPISGHTSVYWYQQALGLGLQFLLWYDEGEERNRGNFPPRFSGRQFPNYSSELNVNALELEDSALYLCASSLGGGSSYEQYFGPGTRLTVT.

The chain has TRBV6-6 and TRBJ1-2; D not certain. Germline lookup yields CDR1 MNHNY and CDR2 SVGAGI (reference sequence). The V end was cut by 7 bases, the J end by 10 bases, with 13 bases between. This CDR3 region has 11 residues. CDR3 DNA: TGTGCCAGCAAGGGCAAGGATTACTACACCTTC. Encoded protein: CASKGKDYYTF.

The chain combines TRBV27 with TRBJ1-1; 8 bases agree with TRBD1. This CDR3 has 15 residues. The junction had 7 bases not matched to a gene; V was cut back by 4 bases and J by 3 bases. Germline CDR1 and CDR2: MNHEY and SMNVEV (reference sequence). CDR3 amino acids: CASSSDRDWDTEAFF. For the CDR3, the DNA is TGTGCCAGCAGTTCGGACAGGGATTGGGACACTGAAGCTTTCTTT.

CDR3 DNA sequence: TGTGCCAGCAGCCGGGCAGGGTGGAATCAGCCCCAGCATTTT. Its translation is CASSRAGWNQPQHF. The rearrangement links TRBV6-5 to TRBJ1-5, with TRBD1 as a possible D gene (5 bases). V was shortened by 6 bases and J by 4 bases, with 13 bases between the two germline ends. Germline assignment: CDR1 MNHEY and CDR2 SVGAGI. The length of the CDR3 is 14 residues.

The V and J genes are TRBV5-1 and TRBJ1-2; no firm D call. CDR3 length: 13 residues. V shed 4 bases and J shed 8 bases, with 15 bases lying between them. Germline V lookup: CDR1 SGHRS, CDR2 YFSETQ. The CDR3 loop reads CASSLRAREGYTF. CDR3 sequence (DNA): TGCGCCAGCAGCCTCCGGGCCCGGGAAGGCTACACCTTC.

This rearrangement joins TRBV12-5 to TRBJ2-1; D is uncertain. Deletions cut 1 base from V and 6 bases from J, with 10 bases between. Per germline, CDR1 LGHNT and CDR2 FRNRAP. CDR3 size: 14 residues. The CDR3 DNA reads as TGTGCTAGTGGTTTGGACTCCGTGGGCAATGAGCAGTTCTTC. Protein: CASGLDSVGNEQFF. Complete variable domain (other parts from reference TRBV12-5 and TRBJ2-1): DARVTQTPRHKVTEMGQEVTMRCQPILGHNTVFWYRQTMMQGLELLAYFRNRAPLDDSGMPKDRFSAEMPDATLATLKIQPSEPRDSAVYFCASGLDSVGNEQFFGPGTRLTVL.

The V and J genes are TRBV15 and TRBJ1-5; no reliable D call. The CDR3 extends over 17 amino acids. The V gene's germline CDR1 is LNHNV and CDR2 YYDKDF (reference sequence). Trimming left V 0 bases short and J 1 base short, with 13 bases between. Written as DNA, the CDR3 is TGTGCCACCAGCAGAGATAGGAGCGTAGGGAGCAATCAGCCCCAGCATTTT. Protein sequence: CATSRDRSVGSNQPQHF.

The chain carries TRBV25-1 and TRBJ2-1; TRBD1 aligns across 9 bases. Trimming cost V 6 bases and J 7 bases; bases outside gene matches: 1. Per germline, CDR1 MGHDK and CDR2 SYGVNS. The CDR3 consists of 12 residues. The CDR3: CASRQGANEQFF. CDR3 DNA: TGTGCCAGCAGACAGGGGGCAAATGAGCAGTTCTTC.

The chain carries TRBV5-1 and TRBJ1-2; 7 nucleotides align to TRBD1. Germline CDR1 is SGHRS and CDR2 is YFSETQ. The CDR3 extends over 13 amino acids. V lost 2 bases to trimming and J lost 7 bases; unmatched junction nucleotides: 5. CDR3 amino acids: CASSFQGVIGYTF. In DNA, the CDR3 is TGCGCCAGCAGCTTCCAGGGGGTGATTGGCTACACCTTC. The full variable domain, in which reference TRBV5-1 and TRBJ1-2 provide the parts outside the CDR3, is KAGVTQTPRYLIKTRGQQVTLSCSPISGHRSVSWYQQTPGQGLQFLFEYFSETQRNKGNFPGRFSGRQFSNSRSEMNVSTLELGDSALYLCASSFQGVIGYTFGSGTRLTVV.

V usage is TRBV6-1 and J usage is TRBJ2-5; maybe TRBD2 (6 bases). Germline V CDR1 and CDR2: MNHNS, SASEGT. V dropped 6 bases and J dropped 5 bases, with 13 bases sitting between them. The CDR3 consists of 13 residues. This CDR3 reads CASREGRGETQYF. Written as DNA, the CDR3 is TGTGCCAGCAGGGAGGGCCGGGGGGAGACCCAGTACTTC.

The rearrangement links TRBV5-6 to TRBJ2-7; 7 bases are shared with TRBD1. The CDR3 spans 15 residues. V dropped 0 bases and J dropped 1; count of bases not matched to a gene: 4. Per the germline V gene, CDR1 is SGHDT and CDR2 is YYEEEE. The CDR3 DNA sequence: TGTGCCAGCAGCTTGGGACAGGGCTATTCCTACGAGCAGTACTTC. It translates to CASSLGQGYSYEQYF.

This chain joins TRBV9 and TRBJ2-5; D may correspond to TRBD1 or TRBD2 (7 bases each). Between the trimmed V and J ends, which lost 3 bases and 2 bases, there was a span of 23 bases. From germline, CDR1 is SGDLS and CDR2 YYNGEE. CDR3 size: 18 residues. The CDR3 DNA sequence: TGTGCCAGCAGCGGAATCGGGGAGGGGGGACAGCCACAAGAGACCCAGTACTTC. Translation: CASSGIGEGGQPQETQYF.